The rows below give T cell receptor beta chains drawn from one sample of a study of sequential checkpoint blockade in melanoma. The protocol was immunoSEQ multiplex PCR, while the TCRdb copy is restricted to in-frame clones and leaves out a portion. Of 6,000 or so clones listed, roughly 21% are singletons. The source was tumor tissue (inferred from file names), collected from a patient given nivolumab and ipilimumab in sequence. Every receptor here comes from a human donor with melanoma. Both conserved end residues are part of each CDR3. The D gene is left open where the match is weak. Size tells how often a clone was seen (once, few, many) or the class of an expanded clone, and some rows leave it out.

v_gene	abundance	j_gene	d_gene	CDR3aa	CDR3nt
TRBV11-3	few	TRBJ2-3	TRBD1	CASSFQTGVEDTQYF	TGTGCCAGCAGCTTCCAGACAGGGGTGGAGGATACGCAGTATTTT
TRBV12-5	.	TRBJ2-3	.	CASGLGTGSSTQYF	TGTGCTAGTGGTTTGGGCACTGGGAGCTCCACGCAGTATTTT
TRBV6-8	.	TRBJ1-2	.	CASRPGGRPGGYGYTF	TGTGCCAGCAGACCCGGGGGGAGGCCCGGAGGCTATGGCTACACCTTC
TRBV18	few	TRBJ2-7	.	CASLGVRDHLWYEQYF	TGTGCCAGCTTAGGAGTACGGGACCACCTCTGGTACGAGCAGTACTTC
TRBV5-1	.	TRBJ2-5	.	CASSASRGIGETQYF	TGCGCCAGCAGCGCCTCTCGGGGGATAGGAGAGACCCAGTACTTC
TRBV7-2	many	TRBJ2-7	.	CASSFGGFGEQYF	TGTGCCAGCAGCTTTGGGGGTTTTGGGGAGCAGTACTTC
TRBV6-8	medium-sized	TRBJ2-3	.	CASSDTGSSTDTQYF	TGTGCCAGCAGTGATACAGGTTCTAGCACAGATACGCAGTATTTT
TRBV11-3	many	TRBJ2-1	.	CASSLLLPRHNEQFF	TGTGCCAGCAGCTTGTTGCTCCCCAGGCACAATGAGCAGTTCTTC
TRBV29-1	few	TRBJ2-1	TRBD2	CSVVGLAENEQFF	TGCAGCGTTGTTGGACTAGCGGAGAATGAGCAGTTCTTC
TRBV19	few	TRBJ2-2	.	CASSLSSGGVTGELFF	TGTGCCAGTAGTCTCTCCAGCGGAGGGGTCACCGGGGAGCTGTTTTTT
TRBV11-3	many	TRBJ2-6	.	CASSLTISGANVLTF	TGTGCCAGCAGCTTGACCATCTCTGGGGCCAACGTCCTGACTTTC
TRBV18	.	TRBJ1-2	.	CASSPSFSHLGGDYGYTF	TGTGCCAGCTCACCTAGCTTTAGTCATCTAGGGGGAGACTATGGCTACACCTTC
TRBV30	few	TRBJ2-5	.	CAWSVGQGGTQYF	TGTGCCTGGAGTGTTGGGCAGGGGGGGACCCAGTACTTC
TRBV6-8	few	TRBJ1-2	.	CASSSILQGFGYTF	TGTGCCAGCAGCTCTATTCTACAGGGTTTTGGCTACACCTTC
TRBV28	few	TRBJ2-3	.	CASSPSPDTDTQYF	TGTGCCAGCAGCCCCTCTCCGGACACAGATACGCAGTATTTT
TRBV18	.	TRBJ1-1	TRBD1	CASSGQGAMNTEAFF	TGTGCCAGCTCAGGTCAGGGGGCAATGAACACTGAAGCTTTCTTT
TRBV11-3	medium-sized	TRBJ1-5	.	CASSLVGGQGNQPQHF	TGTGCCAGCAGCTTAGTGGGGGGGCAGGGCAATCAGCCCCAGCATTTT
TRBV18	few	TRBJ2-2	TRBD2	CASSPRLLAGAVSTGELFF	TGTGCCAGCTCACCACGTCTACTAGCGGGAGCGGTGAGCACCGGGGAGCTGTTTTTT
TRBV23-1	.	TRBJ2-7	.	CASSLVGLNEQYF	TGCGCCAGCAGCTTAGTAGGCCTCAACGAGCAGTACTTC
TRBV6-8	.	TRBJ2-1	.	CASTQGSGGNEQFF	TGTGCCAGCACACAGGGGTCGGGGGGCAATGAGCAGTTCTTC
TRBV18	few	TRBJ1-1	.	CASSPGQNTEAFF	TGTGCCAGCTCACCGGGACAGAACACTGAAGCTTTCTTT
TRBV5-1	.	TRBJ1-2	TRBD1	CASSAGQGGYGYTF	TGCGCCAGCAGCGCCGGACAGGGAGGCTATGGCTACACCTTC
TRBV14	.	TRBJ2-3	.	CASSQFQGIVTDTQYF	TGTGCCAGCAGCCAATTTCAGGGAATCGTAACAGATACGCAGTATTTT
TRBV7-6	.	TRBJ2-3	.	CASSLGGALAVTQYF	TGTGCCAGCAGCTTGGGGGGGGCCCTAGCGGTTACGCAGTATTTT
TRBV11-3	many	TRBJ2-3	TRBD1	CASSFGVRGRWADTQYF	TGTGCCAGCAGCTTCGGTGTGAGGGGGCGCTGGGCAGATACGCAGTATTTT
TRBV28	few	TRBJ2-3	.	CASSDSSSTDTQYF	TGTGCCAGCAGTGACAGCTCTAGCACAGATACGCAGTATTTT
TRBV30	few	TRBJ2-3	TRBD1	CAWSVRGRGDTQYF	TGTGCCTGGAGTGTAAGGGGGCGCGGAGATACGCAGTATTTT
TRBV6-7	.	TRBJ2-5	.	CASSQWETQYF	TGTGCCAGCTCTCAGTGGGAGACCCAGTACTTC
TRBV19	.	TRBJ2-3	.	CASSPRAQSPTDTQYF	TGTGCCAGTAGTCCCCGGGCCCAATCCCCCACAGATACGCAGTATTTT
TRBV25-1	.	TRBJ2-7	TRBD1	CASSEEQGAYEQYF	TGTGCCAGCAGTGAAGAACAGGGGGCCTACGAGCAGTACTTC
TRBV5-1	.	TRBJ2-1	.	CASSLESGYNEQFF	TGCGCCAGCAGCTTGGAGTCAGGCTACAATGAGCAGTTCTTC
TRBV30	few	TRBJ1-3	.	CAWKAGGNTIYF	TGTGCCTGGAAGGCGGGTGGAAACACCATATATTTT
TRBV5-1	.	TRBJ2-5	.	CASSWGYEGETQYF	TGCGCCAGCAGCTGGGGGTACGAAGGGGAGACCCAGTACTTC
TRBV14	.	TRBJ2-5	TRBD2	CASSQGSGRETQYF	TGTGCCAGCAGCCAAGGTAGCGGGAGAGAGACCCAGTACTTC
TRBV11-3	medium-sized	TRBJ1-4	TRBD1	CASSLGAGGAEKLFF	TGTGCCAGCAGCTTAGGAGCAGGGGGCGCTGAAAAACTGTTTTTT
TRBV11-3	.	TRBJ2-7	.	CASSPRAGLGGEQYF	TGTGCCAGCAGCCCACGGGCGGGATTAGGGGGGGAGCAGTACTTC
TRBV28	few	TRBJ2-1	.	CASSRTYNEQFF	TGTGCCAGCAGTCGTACATACAATGAGCAGTTCTTC
TRBV6-8	medium-sized	TRBJ2-3	TRBD2	CAIMREGGFADTQYF	TGTGCCATCATGCGGGAGGGGGGCTTCGCAGATACGCAGTATTTT
TRBV6-8	few	TRBJ2-7	.	CASLRAGGDEQYF	TGTGCCAGCCTACGAGCAGGGGGGGACGAGCAGTACTTC
TRBV12-2	few	TRBJ2-3	.	CAASDRSGTDTQYF	TGTGCCGCATCCGACAGGTCGGGGACAGATACGCAGTATTTT
TRBV1	few	TRBJ1-5	.	CASSRGAGNQPQHF	TGCGCCAGCAGCCGAGGGGCGGGGAATCAGCCCCAGCATTTT
TRBV6-8	few	TRBJ2-1	TRBD2	CASSFRTSGRLDNEQFF	TGTGCCAGCAGTTTTAGGACTAGCGGGAGGCTAGACAATGAGCAGTTCTTC
TRBV12-5	few	TRBJ2-2	.	CASGLLTGELFF	TGTGCTAGTGGTTTATTAACCGGGGAGCTGTTTTTT
TRBV6-8	.	TRBJ2-7	.	CASSYTTQYEQYF	TGTGCCAGCAGTTACACAACTCAATACGAGCAGTACTTC
TRBV29-1	few	TRBJ2-3	.	CSSRLGEVTDTQYF	TGCAGCTCACGACTGGGGGAAGTAACAGATACGCAGTATTTT
TRBV19	.	TRBJ2-3	.	CASKGIQGRGTDTQYF	TGTGCCAGCAAGGGTATCCAAGGCCGGGGCACAGATACGCAGTATTTT
TRBV11-3	many	TRBJ2-3	.	CASSLNMGSTDTQYF	TGTGCCAGCAGCTTAAATATGGGAAGCACAGATACGCAGTATTTT
TRBV28	.	TRBJ2-7	.	CASSFRGLFTYEQYF	TGTGCCAGCAGTTTTAGGGGTCTATTCACCTACGAGCAGTACTTC